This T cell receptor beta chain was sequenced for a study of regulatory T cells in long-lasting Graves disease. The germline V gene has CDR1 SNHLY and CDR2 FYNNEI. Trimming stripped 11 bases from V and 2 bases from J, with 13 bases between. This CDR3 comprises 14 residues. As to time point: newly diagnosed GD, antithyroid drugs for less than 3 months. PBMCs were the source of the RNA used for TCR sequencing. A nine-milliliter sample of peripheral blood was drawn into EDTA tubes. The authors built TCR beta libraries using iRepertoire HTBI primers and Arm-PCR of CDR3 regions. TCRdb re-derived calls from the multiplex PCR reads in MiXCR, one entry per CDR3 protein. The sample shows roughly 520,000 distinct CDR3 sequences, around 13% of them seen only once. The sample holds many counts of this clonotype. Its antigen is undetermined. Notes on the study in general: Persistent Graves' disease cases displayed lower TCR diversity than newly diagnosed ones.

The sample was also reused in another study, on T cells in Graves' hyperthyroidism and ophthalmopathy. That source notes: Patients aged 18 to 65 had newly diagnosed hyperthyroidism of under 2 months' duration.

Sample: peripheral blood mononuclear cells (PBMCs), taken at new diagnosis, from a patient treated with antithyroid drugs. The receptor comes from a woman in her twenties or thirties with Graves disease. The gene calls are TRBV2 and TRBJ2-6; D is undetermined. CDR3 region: CAFHRVTGANVLTF. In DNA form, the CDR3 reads TGTGCCTTCCACCGGGTTACTGGGGCCAACGTCCTGACTTTC.